This T cell receptor (beta chain) was sequenced in a study of blood T cell repertoires in COVID-19. On the study more broadly: PBMCs, B-cell-depleted T cells, or T cells were the source of the cDNA or gDNA that made up the material.

As handled by the study authors: Reference gene primers were amplified, and this amplification served to estimate nucleated cell counts. Clones were sequenced by immunoSEQ multiplex PCR, and TCRdb holds only the in-frame ones, with some missing. Clone size and V and J calls were adopted from that table, with D and trimming inferred from the DNA. The sample has 30,000 to 35,000 clones; roughly 80% are singletons. Trimming removed 6 bases from V and 1 base from J; junction bases left unmatched: 6. Germline V gives CDR1 MNHEY, CDR2 SVGAGI. CDR3 length: 15 amino acids. The sequence came from an older man with acute or convalescent COVID-19. Sequences were obtained from peripheral blood. This chain connects TRBV6-5 to TRBJ2-7, with TRBD2 matching 10 bases. DNA of the CDR3: TGTGCCAGCAGCGAGACTAGCGGGCCTTCCTACGAGCAGTACTTC. Translating gives CASSETSGPSYEQYF.